The next 25 T cell receptor beta chains were all read from a single sample in a study of T cells of healthy individuals. Via MiXCR, TCRdb re-called the 5' RACE reads, giving one row per CDR3 protein. Of around 100,000 distinct CDR3 sequences in the sample, 17% were seen once. These receptors all come from a human donor in good health.

This clonotype showed up just a few times. In DNA, the CDR3 is TGTGCCAGTACTCCCCAGGGATCAGGGCGCACAGATACGCAGTATTTT. Protein sequence: CASTPQGSGRTDTQYF. This rearrangement joins TRBV19 to TRBJ2-3, with D possibly being TRBD1 (5 bases). The CDR3 contains 16 residues. V gave up 7 bases and J gave up 1 base, with 18 bases separating them. CDR1 and CDR2 from the germline V gene are LNHDA and SQIVND (reference sequence).

This clonotype was counted a few times. The rearrangement joins TRBV28 to TRBJ2-1, with D possibly TRBD2 on 6 matching bases. Germline CDR1 reads MDHEN; CDR2 reads SYDVKM. The V end was cut by 6 bases, the J end by 1 base, with 13 bases between. The CDR3 spans 15 residues. The DNA of the CDR3 is TGTGCCAGCAGCCCCCGGAGGGTATCCTACAATGAGCAGTTCTTC. It specifies CASSPRRVSYNEQFF.

This clonotype was seen only a few times. The chain couples TRBV11-2 to TRBJ2-1; D remains ambiguous. V lost 2 bases, J lost 6 bases, and 5 bases lay in between. Germline values: CDR1 SGHAT, CDR2 FQNNGV. The CDR3 runs 12 residues. The CDR3 DNA sequence: TGTGCCAGCAGCTTACTGGGCAATGAGCAGTTCTTC. As protein: CASSLLGNEQFF. The full variable domain, completed using reference TRBV11-2 and TRBJ2-1, is EAGVAQSPRYKIIEKRQSVAFWCNPISGHATLYWYQQILGQGPKLLIQFQNNGVVDDSQLPKDRFSAERLKGVDSTLKIQPAKLEDSAVYLCASSLLGNEQFFGPGTRLTVL.

This clonotype showed up many times. The rearrangement joins TRBV29-1 to TRBJ1-2; the match to TRBD1 covers 7 bases. The CDR3 runs 16 residues. Germline V lookup: CDR1 SQVTM, CDR2 ANQGSEA. V lost 4 bases, J lost 8 bases, and 19 bases stayed unmatched. The CDR3: CSVVGGLGDSGRGYTF. The CDR3, as DNA: TGCAGCGTTGTCGGGGGGCTCGGGGACAGCGGGAGAGGCTACACCTTC.

This clonotype appeared a few times. The gene calls are TRBV11-2 and TRBJ2-1; 7 bases fit TRBD2. J was trimmed by 10 bases and V by 5 bases; bases with no gene match: 11. The germline CDR1 and CDR2 sequences are SGHAT and FQNNGV. The CDR3 contains 14 residues. CDR3 amino acids: CASSAPRELSEQFF. CDR3 sequence (DNA): TGTGCCAGCAGCGCTCCGCGGGAGTTGTCAGAGCAGTTCTTC.

This clonotype occurred a few times. The J gene is TRBJ1-2, the V gene TRBV28, with D possibly TRBD1 on 5 matching bases. Germline assignment: CDR1 MDHEN and CDR2 SYDVKM. The CDR3 spans 11 residues. V lost 11 bases, J lost 8 bases, and 15 bases lay in between. The DNA of the CDR3 is TGTGCCTCCAGGGTGGGAGGGGGCTACACCTTC. It specifies CASRVGGGYTF.

This clonotype was seen many times. V usage is TRBV30 and J usage is TRBJ2-5; D is unclear. The CDR3 runs to 12 residues. The V and J ends lost 3 bases and 2 bases respectively, with 7 bases between them. Germline V gene lookup returns CDR1 GTSNPN and CDR2 SVGIG (reference sequence). This CDR3 is CAWSPGQETQYF. CDR3 DNA sequence: TGTGCCTGGAGCCCAGGTCAAGAGACCCAGTACTTC.

There are a few counts of this clonotype. V gene TRBV18 combines with J gene TRBJ2-1, with TRBD1 matching over 9 bases. The junction had 6 bases not matched to a gene; V was cut back by 7 bases and J by 5 bases. The CDR3 has 14 residues. In germline, CDR1 is KGHSH, CDR2 LQKENI. CDR3 protein: CASLTGTGHNEQFF. CDR3 DNA sequence: TGTGCCAGCTTAACCGGGACAGGGCACAATGAGCAGTTCTTC.

The rearrangement uses TRBV28 and TRBJ2-7, with TRBD2 matching 12 bases. Unmatched junction bases numbered 2, after V lost 6 bases and J lost 2 bases. The germline V gene encodes CDR1 MDHEN and CDR2 SYDVKM. The length of the CDR3 is 14 residues. The CDR3 loop reads CASSGLAGPYEQYF. Here the CDR3 DNA reads TGTGCCAGCAGCGGACTAGCGGGACCCTACGAGCAGTACTTC. The full variable domain, its missing parts supplied by reference TRBV28 and TRBJ2-7, is DVKVTQSSRYLVKRTGEKVFLECVQDMDHENMFWYRQDPGLGLRLIYFSYDVKMKEKGDIPEGYSVSREKKERFSLILESASTNQTSMYLCASSGLAGPYEQYFGPGTRLTVT.

The rearrangement uses TRBV11-2 and TRBJ1-3; D ambiguous. V lost 8 bases to trimming and J lost 2 bases, with 10 bases between them. This CDR3 is 13 amino acids long. Germline lookup yields CDR1 SGHAT and CDR2 FQNNGV. In DNA, the CDR3 is TGTGCCAGCGCCGCGGGAACTGGAAACACCATATATTTT. Translation: CASAAGTGNTIYF. The full variable domain, completed using reference TRBV11-2 and TRBJ1-3, is EAGVAQSPRYKIIEKRQSVAFWCNPISGHATLYWYQQILGQGPKLLIQFQNNGVVDDSQLPKDRFSAERLKGVDSTLKIQPAKLEDSAVYLCASAAGTGNTIYFGEGSWLTVV.

This clonotype was observed a handful of times. The junction shows a germline mismatch at one end, possibly a read error. The chain is built from TRBV5-8 and TRBJ2-2; D is uncertain. This CDR3 spans 13 amino acids. Germline V gene data show CDR1 as SGHTS and CDR2 as YDEGEE. CDR3 bases: TGTGCCAGCAGCTTGGAGAACAGCGGGGAGCTGTTTTTT. Residues: CASSLENSGELFF. The whole variable domain, filled in from reference TRBV5-8 and TRBJ2-2, reads EAGVTQSPTHLIKTRGQQATLRCSPISGHTSVYWYQQALGLGLQFLLWYDEGEERNRGNFPPRFSGRQFPNYSSELNVNALELEDSALYLCASSLENSGELFFGEGSRLTVL.

This sequence joins TRBV25-1 and TRBJ2-6; a weak D match, TRBD1 (6 bases). Deletions cut 3 bases from V and 2 bases from J, with 11 bases between. This CDR3 contains 16 residues. Germline-derived CDR1 and CDR2 are MGHDK and SYGVNS. The CDR3 loop reads CASSDQGYAGANVLTF. CDR3 nucleotides: TGTGCCAGCAGTGACCAGGGGTACGCTGGGGCCAACGTCCTGACTTTC.

This clonotype was counted only a few times. V gene TRBV7-9 combines with J gene TRBJ2-5; D is uncertain. The CDR3 has 13 amino acids. CDR1 SEHNR and CDR2 FQNEAQ come from the germline V gene (reference sequence). Trimming stripped 2 bases from V and 2 bases from J, with 6 bases between. The CDR3 protein is CASSLRWQETQYF. The CDR3 bases are TGTGCCAGCAGCTTACGCTGGCAAGAGACCCAGTACTTC.

This clonotype appeared a few times. The chain combines TRBV20-1 with TRBJ2-5; a possible D gene is TRBD2 (5 bases). V was trimmed by 0 bases and J by 0 bases, leaving 11 bases between them. The CDR3 runs to 15 residues. CDR1 and CDR2 (germline): DFQATT, SNEGSKA (reference sequence). Here the CDR3 reads CSARDPRANQETQYF. Written as DNA, the CDR3 is TGCAGTGCTAGAGATCCGCGGGCGAACCAAGAGACCCAGTACTTC.

The CDR3 region has the DNA TGTGCCAGCAGCTTATTAACTGACAGCGAGCAGTACTTC. Its translation is CASSLLTDSEQYF. The chain recombines TRBV7-9 with TRBJ2-7; the D gene is possibly TRBD1 (5 bases). Per the germline V gene, CDR1 is SEHNR and CDR2 is FQNEAQ (reference sequence). V was cut by 2 bases and J by 6 bases, with 11 bases left in between. The length of the CDR3 is 13 residues.

This clonotype was detected only a few times. Here the CDR3 DNA reads TGTGCCAGCAGTTTTACGGGGGGGCCTATCCACGAGCAGTACTTC. Protein product: CASSFTGGPIHEQYF. V and J are TRBV27 and TRBJ2-7, with 8 bases lining up with TRBD2. Germline-derived CDR1 and CDR2 are MNHEY and SMNVEV (reference sequence). This CDR3 has 15 residues. After removal of 3 bases from V and 5 bases from J, the junction contained 9 bases not matched to a gene.

At least ten counts were recorded for this clonotype. This sequence joins TRBV13 and TRBJ2-7, with D perhaps TRBD1 (6 bases). CDR1 is PRHDT and CDR2 is FYEKMQ in the germline V gene (reference sequence). The CDR3 is 15 amino acids. Trimming removed 2 bases at V and 0 bases at J, with 11 bases between. CDR3 sequence reads: CASSLSGAGSYEQYF. As DNA, the CDR3 is TGTGCCAGCAGCTTATCAGGGGCGGGCTCCTACGAGCAGTACTTC. The complete variable domain, with remaining parts taken from reference TRBV13 and TRBJ2-7, reads AAGVIQSPRHLIKEKRETATLKCYPIPRHDTVYWYQQGPGQDPQFLISFYEKMQSDKGSIPDRFSAQQFSDYHSELNMSSLELGDSALYFCASSLSGAGSYEQYFGPGTRLTVT.

This clonotype was observed a handful of times. V and J are TRBV19 and TRBJ2-1, with 13 positions matching TRBD2. Germline trimming cut 6 bases from V and 8 bases from J; bases unmatched to any gene: 4. The CDR3 runs 14 residues. Germline V gives CDR1 LNHDA, CDR2 SQIVND (reference sequence). The CDR3 here is CASRLAGGPYEQFF. CDR3 DNA sequence: TGTGCCAGTAGACTAGCGGGAGGGCCGTATGAGCAGTTCTTC.

The chain uses TRBV28 and TRBJ1-5, with D possibly matching TRBD1 (6 bases). Germline CDR1 is MDHEN and CDR2 is SYDVKM. The germline V and J ends were trimmed by 1 base and 2 bases, with 12 bases remaining between them. This CDR3 contains 16 residues. The CDR3 sequence: CASSLFTGSGNQPQHF. CDR3 nucleotide sequence: TGTGCCAGCAGTTTATTCACAGGGTCCGGCAATCAGCCCCAGCATTTT.

The table lists this clonotype with many counts. The CDR3 loop is CASSLGRRSGANVLTF. For the CDR3, the DNA is TGTGCCAGCAGTTTGGGACGCCGCTCTGGGGCCAACGTCCTGACTTTC. J is TRBJ2-6 and V is TRBV12-3 or TRBV12-4; D may correspond to TRBD1 or TRBD2 (5 bases each). The CDR3 sequence is 16 residues long. Trimming stripped 3 bases from V and 0 bases from J, with 9 bases between.

This clonotype was counted between two and nine times. The chain carries TRBV5-1 and TRBJ2-3; D perhaps matches TRBD1 (7 bases). This CDR3 comprises 15 residues. Trimming removed 6 bases from V and 6 bases from J, with 20 bases in between. Per germline, CDR1 SGHRS and CDR2 YFSETQ. The CDR3 loop reads CASTPGAGGWDTQYF. The DNA of the CDR3 is TGCGCCAGCACCCCAGGAGCAGGGGGGTGGGATACGCAGTATTTT.

This clonotype was seen only a few times. The V gene is TRBV7-2, the J gene TRBJ1-5; maybe TRBD1 (6 bases). Looked up from germline, CDR1 is SGHTA and CDR2 is FQGNSA. V was shortened by 5 bases and J by 7 bases, with 24 bases between the two germline ends. The CDR3 covers 17 residues. DNA for the CDR3: TGTGCCAGCAGCCTAGGACAGAGCCTTTCCCCCGAGCAGCCCCAGCATTTT. Its protein is CASSLGQSLSPEQPQHF.

At least ten counts were recorded for this clonotype. V and J are TRBV18 and TRBJ2-1; maybe TRBD1 (6 bases). This CDR3 region has 16 residues. Trimming left V 2 bases short and J 0 bases short, with 11 bases between. Looked up from germline, CDR1 is KGHSH and CDR2 is LQKENI. The DNA for the CDR3 is TGTGCCAGCTCACCATCCGGACAGAGCTCCTACAATGAGCAGTTCTTC. Protein: CASSPSGQSSYNEQFF.

This clonotype appeared many times. CDR3: CASSQLENTGELFF. The CDR3 coding sequence is TGTGCCAGCAGCCAACTAGAGAACACCGGGGAGCTGTTTTTT. The V gene is TRBV3-1, the J gene TRBJ2-2; D call uncertain. Germline CDR1 is LGHDT and CDR2 is YNNKEL (reference sequence). The CDR3 has 14 amino acids. The V end was cut by 2 bases, the J end by 1 base, with 5 bases between. The variable domain in full, completed from reference TRBV3-1 and TRBJ2-2, reads DTAVSQTPKYLVTQMGNDKSIKCEQNLGHDTMYWYKQDSKKFLKIMFSYNNKELIINETVPNRFSPKSPDKAHLNLHINSLELGDSAVYFCASSQLENTGELFFGEGSRLTVL.

In its sample, this clonotype was seen a few times. V usage is TRBV2 and J usage is TRBJ2-5; D unresolved. Trimming pared 8 bases from V and 2 bases from J, leaving 9 bases between. The length of the CDR3 is 12 residues. From germline, CDR1 is SNHLY and CDR2 FYNNEI. CDR3 loop: CASGYSQETQYF. DNA of the CDR3: TGTGCCAGCGGGTACAGTCAAGAGACCCAGTACTTC.